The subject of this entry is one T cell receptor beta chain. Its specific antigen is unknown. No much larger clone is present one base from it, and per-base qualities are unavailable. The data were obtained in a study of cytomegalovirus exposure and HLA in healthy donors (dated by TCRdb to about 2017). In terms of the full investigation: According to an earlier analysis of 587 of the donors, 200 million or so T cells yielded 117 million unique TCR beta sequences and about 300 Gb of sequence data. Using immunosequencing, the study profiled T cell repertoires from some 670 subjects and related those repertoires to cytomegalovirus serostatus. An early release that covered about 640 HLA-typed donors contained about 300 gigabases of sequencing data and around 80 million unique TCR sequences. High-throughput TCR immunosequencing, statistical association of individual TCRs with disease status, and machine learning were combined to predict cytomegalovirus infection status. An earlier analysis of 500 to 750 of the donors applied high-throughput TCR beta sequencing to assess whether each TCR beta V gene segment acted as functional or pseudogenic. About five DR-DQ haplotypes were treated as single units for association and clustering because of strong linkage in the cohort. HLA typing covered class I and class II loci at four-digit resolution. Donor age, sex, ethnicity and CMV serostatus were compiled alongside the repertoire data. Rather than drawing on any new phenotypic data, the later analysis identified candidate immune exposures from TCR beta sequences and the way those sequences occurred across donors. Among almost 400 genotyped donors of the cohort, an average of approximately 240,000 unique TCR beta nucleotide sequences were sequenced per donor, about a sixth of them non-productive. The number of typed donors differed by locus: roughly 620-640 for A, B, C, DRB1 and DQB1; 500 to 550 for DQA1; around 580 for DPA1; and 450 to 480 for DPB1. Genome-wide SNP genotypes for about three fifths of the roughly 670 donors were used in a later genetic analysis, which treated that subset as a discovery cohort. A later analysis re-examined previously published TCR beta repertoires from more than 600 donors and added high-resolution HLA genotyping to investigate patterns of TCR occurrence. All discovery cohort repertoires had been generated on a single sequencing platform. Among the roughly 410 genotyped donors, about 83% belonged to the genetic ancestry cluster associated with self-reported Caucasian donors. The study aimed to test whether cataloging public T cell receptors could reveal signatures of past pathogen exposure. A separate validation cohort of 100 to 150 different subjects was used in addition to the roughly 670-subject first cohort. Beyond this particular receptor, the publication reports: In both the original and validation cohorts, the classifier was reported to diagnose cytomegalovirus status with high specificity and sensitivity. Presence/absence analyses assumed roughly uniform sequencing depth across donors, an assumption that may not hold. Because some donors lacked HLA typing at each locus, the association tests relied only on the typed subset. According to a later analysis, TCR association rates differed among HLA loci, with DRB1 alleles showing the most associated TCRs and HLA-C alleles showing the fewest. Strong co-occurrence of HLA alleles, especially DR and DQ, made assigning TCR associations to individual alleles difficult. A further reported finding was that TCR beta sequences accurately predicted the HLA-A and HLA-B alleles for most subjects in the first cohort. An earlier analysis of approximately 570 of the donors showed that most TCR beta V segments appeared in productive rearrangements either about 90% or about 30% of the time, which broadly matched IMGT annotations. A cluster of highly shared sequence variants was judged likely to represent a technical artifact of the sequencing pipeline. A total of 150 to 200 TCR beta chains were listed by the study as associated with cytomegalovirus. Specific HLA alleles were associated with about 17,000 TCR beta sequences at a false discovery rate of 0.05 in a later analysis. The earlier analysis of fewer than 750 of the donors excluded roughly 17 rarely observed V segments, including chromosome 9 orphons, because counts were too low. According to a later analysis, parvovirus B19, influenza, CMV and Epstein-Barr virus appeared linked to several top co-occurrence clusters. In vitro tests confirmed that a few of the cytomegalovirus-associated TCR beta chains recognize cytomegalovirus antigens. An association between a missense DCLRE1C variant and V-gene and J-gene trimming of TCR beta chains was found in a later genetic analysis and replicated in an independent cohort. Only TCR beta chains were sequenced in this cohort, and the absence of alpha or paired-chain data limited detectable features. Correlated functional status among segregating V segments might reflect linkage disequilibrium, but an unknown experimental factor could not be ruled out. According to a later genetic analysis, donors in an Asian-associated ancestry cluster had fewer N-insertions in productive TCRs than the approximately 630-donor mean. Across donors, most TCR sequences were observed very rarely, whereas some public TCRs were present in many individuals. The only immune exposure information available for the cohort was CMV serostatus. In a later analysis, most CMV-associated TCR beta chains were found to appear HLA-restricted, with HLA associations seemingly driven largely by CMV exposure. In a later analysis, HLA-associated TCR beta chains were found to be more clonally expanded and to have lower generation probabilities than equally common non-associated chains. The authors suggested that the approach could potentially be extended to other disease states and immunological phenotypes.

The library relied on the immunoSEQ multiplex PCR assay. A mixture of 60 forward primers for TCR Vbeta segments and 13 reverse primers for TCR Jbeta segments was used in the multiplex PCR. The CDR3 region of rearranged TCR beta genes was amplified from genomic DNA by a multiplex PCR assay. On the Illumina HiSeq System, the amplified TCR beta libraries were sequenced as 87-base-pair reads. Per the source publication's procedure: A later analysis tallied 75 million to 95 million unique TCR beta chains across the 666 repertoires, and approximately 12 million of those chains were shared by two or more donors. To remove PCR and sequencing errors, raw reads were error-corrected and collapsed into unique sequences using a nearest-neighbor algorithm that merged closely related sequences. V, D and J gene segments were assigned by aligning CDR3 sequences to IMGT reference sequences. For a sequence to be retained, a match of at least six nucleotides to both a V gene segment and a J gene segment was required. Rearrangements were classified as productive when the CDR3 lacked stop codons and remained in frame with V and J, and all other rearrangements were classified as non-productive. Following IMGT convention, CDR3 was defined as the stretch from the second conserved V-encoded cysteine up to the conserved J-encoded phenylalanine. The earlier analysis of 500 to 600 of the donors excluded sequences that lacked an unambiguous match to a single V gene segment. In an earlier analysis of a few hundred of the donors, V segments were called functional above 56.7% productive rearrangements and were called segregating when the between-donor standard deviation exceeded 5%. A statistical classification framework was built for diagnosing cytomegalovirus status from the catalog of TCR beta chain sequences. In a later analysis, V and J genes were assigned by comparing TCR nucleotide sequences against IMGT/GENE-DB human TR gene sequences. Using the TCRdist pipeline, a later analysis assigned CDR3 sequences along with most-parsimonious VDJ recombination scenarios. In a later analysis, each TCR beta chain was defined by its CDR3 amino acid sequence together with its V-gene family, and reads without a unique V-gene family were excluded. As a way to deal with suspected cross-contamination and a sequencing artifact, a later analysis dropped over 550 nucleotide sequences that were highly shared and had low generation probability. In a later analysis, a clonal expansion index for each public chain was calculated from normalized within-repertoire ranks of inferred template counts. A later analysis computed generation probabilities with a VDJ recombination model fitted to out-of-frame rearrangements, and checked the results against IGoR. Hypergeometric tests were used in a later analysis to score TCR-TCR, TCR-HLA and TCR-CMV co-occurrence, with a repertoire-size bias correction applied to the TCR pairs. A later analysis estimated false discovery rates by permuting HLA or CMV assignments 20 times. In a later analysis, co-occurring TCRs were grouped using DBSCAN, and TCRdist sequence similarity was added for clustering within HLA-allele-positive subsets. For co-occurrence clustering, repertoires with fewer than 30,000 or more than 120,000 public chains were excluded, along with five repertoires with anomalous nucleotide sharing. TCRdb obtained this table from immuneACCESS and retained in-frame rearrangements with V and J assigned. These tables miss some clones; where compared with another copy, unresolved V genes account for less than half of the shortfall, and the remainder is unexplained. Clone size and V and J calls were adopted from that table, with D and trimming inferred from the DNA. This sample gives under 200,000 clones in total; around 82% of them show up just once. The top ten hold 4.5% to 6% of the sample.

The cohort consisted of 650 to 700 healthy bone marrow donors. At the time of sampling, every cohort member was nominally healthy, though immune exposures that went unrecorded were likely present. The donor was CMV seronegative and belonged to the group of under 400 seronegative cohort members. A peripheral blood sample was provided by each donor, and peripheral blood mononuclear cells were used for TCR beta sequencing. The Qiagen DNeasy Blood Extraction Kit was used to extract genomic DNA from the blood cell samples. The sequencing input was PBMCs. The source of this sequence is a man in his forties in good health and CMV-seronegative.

The CDR3 in this case is CASSRLAGGSYEQYF. In nucleotides, the sequence is TGTGCCAGTAGTAGACTAGCGGGGGGTTCCTACGAGCAGTACTTC. Here the chain combines TRBV19 and TRBJ2-7; 13 nucleotides in the junction match TRBD2. CDR1 LNHDA and CDR2 SQIVND are derived from the germline V gene (reference sequence). Reading from cysteine to phenylalanine, the CDR3 counts 15 amino acids. Solely the CDR3 DNA is kept, with 45 bases framed from the first base. Compared with germline, V lacks 4 bases and J lacks 1 base; bases without a gene match: 1.